The 9 T cell receptor beta chains below come from one sample, sequenced in a study of regulatory T cells in long-lasting Graves disease. CDR3 regions were amplified by Arm-PCR using iRepertoire HTBI primers to build TCR beta libraries. TCRdb itself ran the multiplex PCR reads through MiXCR, one entry per CDR3 protein. This table holds around 450,000 distinct CDR3 sequences, about a fifth found once. Specified time point: persistent/refractory GD, antithyroid drugs over 5 years with positive TRAb. The TCR library used RNA extracted from PBMCs. The material was peripheral blood mononuclear cells (PBMCs), obtained when the disease was refractory, from a patient treated with antithyroid drugs. All receptors derive from a female donor with Graves disease.

This clonotype was seen more than once but under ten times. The V call is TRBV30, the J call TRBJ1-1; D is undetermined. Trimming pared 0 bases from V and 5 bases from J, leaving 10 bases between. This CDR3 comprises 13 residues. Per germline, CDR1 GTSNPN and CDR2 SVGIG (reference sequence). Here the CDR3 reads CAWSVVGGTEAFF. For the CDR3, the DNA is TGTGCCTGGAGTGTGGTCGGTGGGACTGAAGCTTTCTTT.

This clonotype was counted many times. The V and J genes are TRBV3-1 and TRBJ1-6; D uncertain. This CDR3 has 14 amino acids. With 4 bases removed from V and 6 bases from J, the gap between germline ends came to 10 bases. CDR1 is LGHDT, CDR2 YNNKEL, per germline (reference sequence). CDR3 amino acids: CASSPRESNSPLHF. The CDR3, as DNA: TGTGCCAGCAGCCCCCGGGAGAGTAATTCACCCCTCCACTTT. The full variable domain, rest sourced from reference TRBV3-1 and TRBJ1-6, is DTAVSQTPKYLVTQMGNDKSIKCEQNLGHDTMYWYKQDSKKFLKIMFSYNNKELIINETVPNRFSPKSPDKAHLNLHINSLELGDSAVYFCASSPRESNSPLHFGNGTRLTVT.

The chain couples TRBV3-1 to TRBJ1-3; D is ambiguous. In germline, CDR1 is LGHDT, CDR2 YNNKEL (reference sequence). Trimming took off 0 bases at V and 1 base at J, with 7 bases between the two ends. CDR3 size: 15 residues. CDR3 coding DNA: TGTGCCAGCAGCCAAGAAGACGTATCTGGAAACACCATATATTTT. Encoded protein: CASSQEDVSGNTIYF. Supplemented by reference TRBV3-1 and TRBJ1-3, the full variable domain reads DTAVSQTPKYLVTQMGNDKSIKCEQNLGHDTMYWYKQDSKKFLKIMFSYNNKELIINETVPNRFSPKSPDKAHLNLHINSLELGDSAVYFCASSQEDVSGNTIYFGEGSWLTVV.

This clonotype was seen ten or more times. The J gene is TRBJ2-5, the V gene TRBV28, with 8 nucleotides matching TRBD1. The CDR3 runs to 15 residues. The trim removed 7 bases at V and 4 bases at J, leaving 11 bases unmatched. Germline CDR1 reads MDHEN; CDR2 reads SYDVKM. The CDR3 sequence: CASTRTGRSGETQYF. The CDR3, as DNA: TGTGCCAGCACCCGGACAGGGAGGTCAGGAGAGACCCAGTACTTC.

The sample holds many counts of this clonotype. This chain uses TRBV29-1 with TRBJ1-1; D is undetermined. The V end was cut by 1 base, the J end by 0 bases, with 6 bases between. Germline V CDR1 and CDR2: SQVTM, ANQGSEA. The CDR3 totals 13 residues. The CDR3 sequence: CSVEGGMNTEAFF. CDR3 in DNA: TGCAGCGTTGAAGGGGGAATGAACACTGAAGCTTTCTTT.

This clonotype was counted ten times or more. The CDR3 protein is CASEGGSYGYTF. Here the CDR3 DNA reads TGTGCCAGCGAGGGGGGGTCCTATGGCTACACCTTC. This chain links TRBV6-1 with TRBJ1-2; a possible D gene is TRBD1 (6 bases). V lost 8 bases and J lost 4, with 11 bases in between. Per germline, CDR1 MNHNS and CDR2 SASEGT. The CDR3 has 12 residues.

This clonotype showed up many times. This chain joins TRBV12-3 or TRBV12-4 and TRBJ2-7; TRBD2 matches at 7 bases. The CDR3 length is 14 residues. The V gene end was trimmed by 5 bases and the J gene end by 1 base; junction bases not matched to a gene: 5. In DNA, the CDR3 is TGTGCCAGCAGTATGAGGGAGGGGTCCTACGAGCAGTACTTC. It translates to CASSMREGSYEQYF.

V usage is TRBV6-5 and J usage is TRBJ1-1; D might be TRBD1 (6 bases). CDR3 size: 15 residues. Trimming stripped 0 bases from V and 10 bases from J, with 18 bases between. From germline, CDR1 is MNHEY and CDR2 SVGAGI. CDR3 bases: TGTGCCAGCAGTTACTCGATCTCCGGACAGAATGGAGCTTTCTTT. Protein product: CASSYSISGQNGAFF.

The chain is built from TRBV7-9 and TRBJ1-2; D is undetermined. The CDR3 has 15 amino acids. CDR1 SEHNR and CDR2 FQNEAQ come from the germline V gene (reference sequence). V lost 5 bases and J 1 base, leaving 14 bases between the germline ends. The CDR3 DNA reads as TGTGCCAGCAGCCGCCAAAGCAGGAATAACTATGGCTACACCTTC. Amino acids: CASSRQSRNNYGYTF.